This T cell receptor (beta chain) is drawn from a study of brain T cells in children with intractable seizures. Method: immunoSEQ multiplex PCR; TCRdb's copy keeps in-frame clones and lacks some. The table shows tens of thousands of clones, with about 92% occurring only once. At least one anti-epileptic drug was given before surgery. Sequenced material: peripheral blood, taken at surgery. This sequence originates from a boy younger than two with tuberous sclerosis and intractable seizures.

The CDR3 sequence: CATSVGHLNSPLHF. CDR3 nucleotide sequence: TGTGCCACCAGTGTCGGACACCTTAATTCACCCCTCCACTTT. V and J are TRBV24-1 and TRBJ1-6; possible D gene TRBD1, 5 bases. The CDR3 runs 14 residues. Trimming left V 5 bases short and J 6 bases short, with 10 bases between. Germline V gives CDR1 KGHDR, CDR2 SFDVKD.